The rows below give T cell receptor beta chains drawn from one sample of a study of beta chain features in type 1 diabetes. Measured with immunoSEQ multiplex PCR; TCRdb has only the in-frame clones, and not every one. In the table there are roughly 400,000 clones, roughly 9.8% of which are singletons. Material: central memory CD4+ T cells from blood. The receptors shown here come from a man aged 30-40 years with type 1 diabetes. Both conserved end residues are part of each CDR3. D genes are given only for firm matches. A clone size is listed for some rows: how often the clone was seen (once, few, many), or a class if it is expanded.

V: TRBV4-2
J: TRBJ2-7
size: few
D: .
CDR3: CASSQVSTYQYEQYF
DNA: TGTGCCAGCAGCCAAGTGTCCACTTATCAGTACGAGCAGTACTTC

V: TRBV11-2
J: TRBJ1-3
size: few
D: .
CDR3: CASSLGRFPLNTIYF
DNA: TGTGCCAGCAGCCTAGGACGGTTCCCTTTAAACACCATATATTTT

V: TRBV14
J: TRBJ2-5
size: .
D: TRBD2
CDR3: CASSRGTSGYQETQYF
DNA: TGTGCCAGCAGCCGGGGGACTAGCGGATACCAAGAGACCCAGTACTTC

V: TRBV21-1
J: TRBJ2-1
size: many
D: .
CDR3: CASSMYEQFF
DNA: TGTGCCAGCAGCATGTATGAGCAGTTCTTC

V: TRBV18
J: TRBJ1-5
size: few
D: .
CDR3: CASSPPGDSNQPQHF
DNA: TGTGCCAGCTCACCACCAGGGGATAGCAATCAGCCCCAGCATTTT

V: TRBV7-2
J: TRBJ1-5
size: few
D: .
CDR3: CASSQDQAQPQHF
DNA: TGTGCCAGCAGCCAGGATCAGGCTCAGCCCCAGCATTTT

V: TRBV6-5
J: TRBJ2-3
size: .
D: .
CDR3: CASSYAGPYSDTQYF
DNA: TGTGCCAGCAGTTACGCAGGCCCCTATTCCGATACGCAGTATTTT

V: TRBV10-3
J: TRBJ1-4
size: many
D: .
CDR3: CATGGEDEKLFF
DNA: TGTGCCACCGGGGGGGAAGATGAAAAACTGTTTTTT

V: TRBV15
J: TRBJ1-4
size: few
D: .
CDR3: CATSSGGTNEKLFF
DNA: TGTGCCACCAGCAGCGGGGGAACTAATGAAAAACTGTTTTTT

V: TRBV10-2
J: TRBJ2-5
size: many
D: .
CDR3: CASSQQGRETQYF
DNA: TGCGCCAGCAGTCAACAGGGGAGGGAGACCCAGTACTTC

V: TRBV5-1
J: TRBJ1-4
size: .
D: .
CDR3: CASSSPRGEKLFF
DNA: TGCGCCAGCAGCTCCCCTCGCGGTGAAAAACTGTTTTTT

V: TRBV28
J: TRBJ2-2
size: few
D: TRBD1
CDR3: CASILGTGGTGELFF
DNA: TGTGCCAGCATTCTAGGGACAGGGGGCACCGGGGAGCTGTTTTTT

V: TRBV11-2
J: TRBJ2-1
size: .
D: TRBD1
CDR3: CASSYRDRVVSYNEQFF
DNA: TGTGCCAGCAGCTATCGGGACAGGGTGGTTAGCTACAATGAGCAGTTCTTC

V: TRBV20-1
J: TRBJ1-2
size: .
D: .
CDR3: CSARVTYGYTF
DNA: TGCAGTGCTAGAGTTACTTATGGCTACACCTTC

V: TRBV15
J: TRBJ2-7
size: .
D: TRBD2
CDR3: CATSRGREYEQYF
DNA: TGTGCCACCAGCAGAGGGCGGGAGTACGAGCAGTACTTC

V: TRBV5-4
J: TRBJ2-7
size: few
D: .
CDR3: CASSLGVTVKGYEQYF
DNA: TGTGCCAGCAGCTTGGGCGTTACAGTCAAGGGGTACGAGCAGTACTTC

V: TRBV5-4
J: TRBJ2-5
size: .
D: .
CDR3: CASSLQGSTETQYF
DNA: TGTGCCAGCAGCTTGCAGGGAAGTACAGAGACCCAGTACTTC

V: TRBV11-2
J: TRBJ2-2
size: few
D: TRBD2
CDR3: CASSLLAGNTGELFF
DNA: TGTGCCAGCAGCCTACTAGCGGGTAACACCGGGGAGCTGTTTTTT

V: TRBV7-2
J: TRBJ2-3
size: few
D: .
CDR3: CASSSGAGSREDTQYF
DNA: TGTGCCAGCAGCTCCGGGGCGGGAAGTCGGGAGGATACGCAGTATTTT

V: TRBV4-2
J: TRBJ2-1
size: .
D: TRBD2
CDR3: CASSLSGLEKQFF
DNA: TGTGCCAGCAGCTTATCGGGACTAGAGAAGCAGTTCTTC

V: TRBV7-2
J: TRBJ2-1
size: .
D: .
CDR3: CASSLDSPNEQFF
DNA: TGTGCCAGCAGCTTAGATAGTCCCAATGAGCAGTTCTTC

V: TRBV27
J: TRBJ2-1
size: few
D: .
CDR3: CASSSRDSLNEQFF
DNA: TGTGCCAGCAGTTCCCGGGACTCGCTGAATGAGCAGTTCTTC

V: TRBV5-6
J: TRBJ2-6
size: few
D: .
CDR3: CASSSKGANVLTF
DNA: TGTGCCAGCAGCTCTAAAGGGGCCAACGTCCTGACTTTC

V: TRBV25-1
J: TRBJ2-5
size: few
D: .
CDR3: CASSDSTAQETQYF
DNA: TGTGCCAGCAGTGATAGCACAGCCCAAGAGACCCAGTACTTC

V: TRBV5-4
J: TRBJ2-3
size: .
D: .
CDR3: CASTSLADTQYF
DNA: TGTGCCAGCACCTCCCTGGCAGATACGCAGTATTTT

V: TRBV11-3
J: TRBJ2-3
size: few
D: .
CDR3: CASSYGAYTQYF
DNA: TGTGCCAGCAGCTATGGGGCCTATACGCAGTATTTT

V: TRBV29-1
J: TRBJ2-7
size: .
D: TRBD1
CDR3: CSVKKGTGVSEQYF
DNA: TGCAGCGTGAAGAAAGGGACAGGGGTGAGCGAGCAGTACTTC

V: TRBV10-3
J: TRBJ1-2
size: few
D: TRBD1
CDR3: CAISEGTGPSNYGYTF
DNA: TGTGCCATCAGTGAAGGGACAGGGCCCTCTAACTATGGCTACACCTTC

V: TRBV2
J: TRBJ1-5
size: few
D: TRBD1
CDR3: CASSRTGGENQPQHF
DNA: TGTGCCAGCAGTAGAACAGGGGGCGAGAATCAGCCCCAGCATTTT

V: TRBV11-3
J: TRBJ2-2
size: few
D: .
CDR3: CASRVKAGELFF
DNA: TGTGCCAGCAGAGTCAAAGCCGGGGAGCTGTTTTTT

V: TRBV7-9
J: TRBJ2-7
size: .
D: .
CDR3: CASSFEVTVYEQYF
DNA: TGTGCCAGCAGCTTCGAGGTTACCGTCTACGAGCAGTACTTC

V: TRBV19
J: TRBJ1-2
size: .
D: TRBD1
CDR3: CASSSRQGPSRGYTF
DNA: TGTGCCAGTAGTTCCAGACAGGGACCTAGTCGAGGCTACACCTTC

V: TRBV27
J: TRBJ2-3
size: .
D: .
CDR3: CASSFTSGSQGDTQYF
DNA: TGTGCCAGCAGCTTCACTTCAGGGTCCCAGGGGGATACGCAGTATTTT

V: TRBV11-2
J: TRBJ2-1
size: few
D: .
CDR3: CASEPPGALGNGEQFF
DNA: TGTGCCAGCGAACCCCCGGGGGCTTTGGGTAATGGTGAGCAGTTCTTC

V: TRBV11-2
J: TRBJ1-1
size: .
D: TRBD1
CDR3: CASSPRSGGVPEAFF
DNA: TGTGCCAGCAGCCCGCGGTCAGGGGGCGTCCCTGAAGCTTTCTTT

V: TRBV11-1
J: TRBJ2-7
size: few
D: .
CDR3: CASSSNDGYEQYF
DNA: TGTGCCAGCAGCTCAAATGACGGCTACGAGCAGTACTTC

V: TRBV20-1
J: TRBJ2-7
size: .
D: .
CDR3: CSASPGDEQYF
DNA: TGCAGTGCTAGTCCGGGGGACGAGCAGTACTTC

V: TRBV4-3
J: TRBJ2-3
size: few
D: TRBD2
CDR3: CASSQERSSGIRTGTDTQYF
DNA: TGCGCCAGCAGCCAAGAACGGAGCAGCGGGATAAGGACTGGCACAGATACGCAGTATTTT

V: TRBV27
J: TRBJ1-4
size: .
D: TRBD1
CDR3: CASSLALGQGDQKLFF
DNA: TGTGCCAGCAGTTTGGCCCTAGGACAGGGAGACCAAAAACTGTTTTTT

V: TRBV6-1
J: TRBJ2-7
size: few
D: .
CDR3: CASTYDRLSYEQYF
DNA: TGTGCCAGCACCTACGACAGGCTTTCCTACGAGCAGTACTTC

V: TRBV10-3
J: TRBJ2-2
size: .
D: .
CDR3: CAISESSPGLRTGELFF
DNA: TGTGCCATCAGTGAGTCGTCCCCTGGGCTACGCACCGGGGAGCTGTTTTTT

V: TRBV5-4
J: TRBJ1-2
size: .
D: TRBD1
CDR3: CASRRGGQPKPTYGYTF
DNA: TGTGCCAGCAGAAGGGGGGGACAGCCAAAGCCCACCTATGGCTACACCTTC